The sequence of this T cell receptor (beta chain) was determined in a study of blood T cell repertoires in COVID-19. In the study overall: Samples representing acute and convalescent COVID-19 were sourced from the United States, Italy and Spain.

This clone was detected only once. This table comes from immunoSEQ multiplex PCR, and its TCRdb copy is limited to in-frame clones, with some not included. Of 200,000 or so clones listed, about four fifths are singletons. All enrollees were roughly 18 to 100 years old and from approximately 24 US areas. Cohorts were based on clinical histories the participants reported. V shed 3 bases and J shed 0 bases, with 12 bases lying between them. There are 17 residues in the CDR3. Germline assignment: CDR1 MDHEN and CDR2 SYDVKM. The sequencing input was PBMCs or T cells enriched from blood (not recorded which). The clonotype originates from a woman aged 40 to 49 with acute COVID-19. This chain uses TRBV28 with TRBJ1-6; D might be TRBD1 (5 bases). The CDR3 here is CASSLATGFSYNSPLHF. The CDR3 DNA reads as TGTGCCAGCAGTTTGGCTACAGGCTTCTCCTATAATTCACCCCTCCACTTT. The full variable domain, completed using reference TRBV28 and TRBJ1-6, is DVKVTQSSRYLVKRTGEKVFLECVQDMDHENMFWYRQDPGLGLRLIYFSYDVKMKEKGDIPEGYSVSREKKERFSLILESASTNQTSMYLCASSLATGFSYNSPLHFGNGTRLTVT.